These 30 T cell receptor beta chains were all obtained from the same sample, sequenced in a study of blood T cell repertoires in COVID-19. TCRdb's table, derived via immunoSEQ multiplex PCR, lists solely in-frame clones and lacks some. Seen here are 400,000 to 450,000 clones, about nine tenths observed once, and the top ten hold approximately 12%. Sequencing was carried out using peripheral blood. These receptors were obtained from a woman in her 50s with COVID-19, enrolled during active disease.

V is TRBV27 and J is TRBJ1-4, with 7 bases matching TRBD1. V dropped 8 bases and J dropped 8; count of bases not matched to a gene: 8. Germline values: CDR1 MNHEY, CDR2 SMNVEV (reference sequence). The CDR3 is made up of 13 amino acids. The CDR3 DNA sequence: TGTGCCAGCGCGACAGGGAACAAAGAAAAACTGTTTTTT. Translating gives CASATGNKEKLFF.

The chain combines TRBV6-1 with TRBJ1-2; 8 bases agree with TRBD1. The CDR3 runs to 14 residues. The V segment lost 3 bases and the J segment 7 bases; nucleotides outside the gene matches: 7. Germline CDR1 is MNHNS and CDR2 is SASEGT. CDR3 residues: CASSESTGAGGYTF. In DNA, the CDR3 is TGTGCCAGCAGTGAGTCGACAGGGGCGGGTGGCTACACCTTC.

CDR3 DNA sequence: TGTGCCAGCGGTTCCCTTGCGACAGCGAACACCGGGGAGCTGTTTTTT. Translating gives CASGSLATANTGELFF. The chain employs TRBV27 and TRBJ2-2; possible D gene TRBD1, 5 bases. CDR3 length: 16 amino acids. Germline V lookup: CDR1 MNHEY, CDR2 SMNVEV (reference sequence). V gave up 8 bases and J gave up 0 bases, with 16 bases separating them.

The chain links TRBV19 to TRBJ1-6; 8 nucleotides agree with TRBD1. Germline V lookup: CDR1 LNHDA, CDR2 SQIVND (reference sequence). This CDR3 spans 16 amino acids. J was trimmed by 9 bases and V by 4 bases; bases with no gene match: 11. In DNA, the CDR3 is TGTGCCAGTAGTACCCTAGGGACAGGAGGGGGTTCACCCCTCCACTTT. It yields the protein CASSTLGTGGGSPLHF.

The gene calls are TRBV24-1 and TRBJ1-1; 7 nucleotides match TRBD1. With 2 bases clipped from V and 4 bases from J, the junction kept 6 bases outside the gene matches. The CDR3 is 15 amino acids. Germline V gene data show CDR1 as KGHDR and CDR2 as SFDVKD. The DNA for the CDR3 is TGTGCCACCAGTGATTCGAGACAGGGTGGCACTGAAGCTTTCTTT. Translated, it gives CATSDSRQGGTEAFF.

This chain joins TRBV7-8 and TRBJ2-5, with D perhaps TRBD2 (6 bases). The V end was cut by 0 bases, the J end by 2 bases, with 7 bases between. CDR1 is SGHVS and CDR2 is FQNEAQ in the germline V gene. The CDR3 extends over 14 amino acids. CDR3 in DNA: TGTGCCAGCAGCTTAGCGGAGGGGCAAGAGACCCAGTACTTC. Translation: CASSLAEGQETQYF.

J is TRBJ2-5 and V is TRBV29-1; 12 bases fit TRBD2. Trimming removed 7 bases from V and 6 bases from J; junction bases left unmatched: 9. The CDR3 has 14 residues. Germline V gene lookup returns CDR1 SQVTM and CDR2 ANQGSEA. CDR3 residues: CSAYFTSGGKTQYF. CDR3 DNA sequence: TGCAGCGCCTACTTTACTAGCGGGGGGAAGACCCAGTACTTC.

This chain links TRBV24-1 with TRBJ2-3; TRBD2 matches at 12 bases. Germline-derived CDR1 and CDR2 are KGHDR and SFDVKD. This CDR3 spans 15 amino acids. V was clipped by 8 bases and J by 1 base; unmatched bases: 3. For the CDR3, the DNA is TGTGCCACCACCGCTAGCGGGGGGGGCACAGATACGCAGTATTTT. This translates into CATTASGGGTDTQYF.

The CDR3 loop reads CASSFTGGAGETQYF. Here the CDR3 DNA reads TGTGCCAGCAGTTTCACGGGGGGGGCAGGAGAGACCCAGTACTTC. The chain couples TRBV27 to TRBJ2-5; 8 nucleotides align to TRBD2. CDR1 and CDR2 from the germline V gene are MNHEY and SMNVEV (reference sequence). The CDR3 totals 15 residues. The V gene end was trimmed by 3 bases and the J gene end by 4 bases; junction bases not matched to a gene: 7.

J is TRBJ1-6 and V is TRBV5-6; D perhaps matches TRBD1 (6 bases). The germline V gene encodes CDR1 SGHDT and CDR2 YYEEEE. V was trimmed by 1 base and J by 7 bases, leaving 9 bases between them. The CDR3 loop spans 14 amino acids. The CDR3 protein is CASSLSGVNSPLHF. CDR3 DNA sequence: TGTGCCAGCAGCTTGTCAGGGGTGAATTCACCCCTCCACTTT.

This sequence joins TRBV24-1 and TRBJ1-2, with TRBD1 matching over 10 bases. The CDR3 extends over 15 amino acids. With 7 bases clipped from V and 8 bases from J, the junction kept 12 bases outside the gene matches. Germline lookup yields CDR1 KGHDR and CDR2 SFDVKD. The CDR3 DNA sequence: TGTGCCACCAGCGTACCGGGACAGGGGATAAAAGGCTACACCTTC. This translates into CATSVPGQGIKGYTF.

The chain employs TRBV5-1 and TRBJ2-7; TRBD2 might be the D (6 bases). V shed 4 bases and J shed 3 bases, with 14 bases lying between them. Germline values: CDR1 SGHRS, CDR2 YFSETQ. This CDR3 comprises 14 residues. The CDR3 spells CASSKEGAGYEQYF. The CDR3 DNA is TGCGCCAGCAGCAAGGAGGGAGCTGGCTACGAGCAGTACTTC.

This chain links TRBV5-6 with TRBJ1-6; the D gene is possibly TRBD1 (6 bases). The CDR3 covers 14 residues. The ends were cut back, 4 bases at V and 7 bases at J, with 12 bases in the middle. Germline CDR1 SGHDT, CDR2 YYEEEE. In DNA form, the CDR3 reads TGTGCCAGCAGCCAGGGGACCCGGAATTCACCCCTCCACTTT. Translated, it gives CASSQGTRNSPLHF.

The chain employs TRBV7-2 and TRBJ1-3; D is perhaps TRBD1 (5 bases). The CDR3 has 15 amino acids. Trimming cost V 3 bases and J 3 bases, with 12 bases left between them. Germline V gene lookup returns CDR1 SGHTA and CDR2 FQGNSA. CDR3 amino acids: CASSFGQFRGNTIYF. CDR3 DNA: TGTGCCAGCAGCTTCGGACAATTCCGTGGAAACACCATATATTTT.

There are a few counts of this clone. The DNA is omitted, as the CDR3 cannot be located on it reliably, and the CDR3 follows TCRdb's listing. The chain has TRBV21-1 and TRBJ1-2. TRBV21-1 has pseudogene status. Both ends counted, the CDR3 spans 15 residues. The CDR3 sequence is CASTEYDCRSYGYTF.

The V gene is TRBV28, the J gene TRBJ2-7, with D possibly matching TRBD1 (6 bases). The CDR3 length is 14 residues. With 6 bases removed from V and 6 bases from J, the gap between germline ends came to 18 bases. Germline assignment: CDR1 MDHEN and CDR2 SYDVKM. Here the CDR3 reads CASSTSLPGVEQYF. Here the CDR3 DNA reads TGTGCCAGCAGCACTTCCCTTCCAGGGGTCGAGCAGTACTTC.

The chain is built from TRBV7-2 and TRBJ1-5; 7 positions match TRBD1. This CDR3 is 15 amino acids long. J lost 3 bases, V lost 3 bases, and 5 bases had no gene match. The germline gives CDR1 SGHTA, CDR2 FQGNSA. This CDR3 is CASSLWTGPNQPQHF. CDR3 nucleotides: TGTGCCAGCAGCTTGTGGACAGGTCCCAATCAGCCCCAGCATTTT.

This clone has only a few counts. The chain couples TRBV9 to TRBJ1-2; perhaps TRBD1 as D (6 bases). Germline V lookup: CDR1 SGDLS, CDR2 YYNGEE. The CDR3 has 15 residues. The ends were cut back, 4 bases at V and 5 bases at J, with 18 bases in the middle. The CDR3 is CASSPRWGGQYGYTF. In DNA, the CDR3 is TGTGCCAGCAGCCCCCGTTGGGGGGGACAATATGGCTACACCTTC.

The V and J genes are TRBV30 and TRBJ1-2; 8 bases agree with TRBD1. The CDR3 sequence is 14 residues long. Unmatched junction bases numbered 8, after V lost 5 bases and J lost 3 bases. The germline CDR1 and CDR2 sequences are GTSNPN and SVGIG (reference sequence). CDR3 sequence: CAWDRGGEDYGYTF. The DNA of the CDR3 is TGTGCCTGGGACAGGGGAGGGGAGGACTATGGCTACACCTTC.

This chain links TRBV9 with TRBJ1-3; D is ambiguous. With 8 bases removed from V and 1 base from J, the gap between germline ends came to 10 bases. Per germline, CDR1 SGDLS and CDR2 YYNGEE. This CDR3 comprises 13 residues. The DNA for the CDR3 is TGTGCCAGTCAGCCGGGGTCTGGAAACACCATATATTTT. It codes for CASQPGSGNTIYF. The entire variable domain, with the rest obtained from reference TRBV9 and TRBJ1-3, is as follows: DSGVTQTPKHLITATGQRVTLRCSPRSGDLSVYWYQQSLDQGLQFLIQYYNGEERAKGNILERFSAQQFPDLHSELNLSSLELGDSALYFCASQPGSGNTIYFGEGSWLTVV.

The chain recombines TRBV19 with TRBJ1-5, with 7 bases fitting TRBD1. V lost 10 bases and J lost 6; bases outside the gene matches: 9. CDR3 size: 13 residues. The germline V gene encodes CDR1 LNHDA and CDR2 SQIVND (reference sequence). CDR3 residues: CATRRDSSQPQHF. Here the CDR3 DNA reads TGTGCCACCAGAAGGGACAGCTCTCAGCCCCAGCATTTT.

This clone was seen only once. This chain links TRBV6-1 with TRBJ2-7; D remains unclear. The CDR3 is made up of 15 amino acids. V gave up 2 bases and J gave up 3 bases, with 14 bases separating them. Per the germline V gene, CDR1 is MNHNS and CDR2 is SASEGT. The chain's CDR3 is CASSEPYRSYYEQYF. The DNA of the CDR3 is TGTGCCAGCAGTGAACCATACCGGAGCTACTACGAGCAGTACTTC.

The V gene is TRBV28, the J gene TRBJ2-7; the D gene is possibly TRBD1 (6 bases). Germline V gene data show CDR1 as MDHEN and CDR2 as SYDVKM. This CDR3 has 14 residues. V lost 7 bases to trimming and J lost 4 bases, with 17 bases between them. In DNA form, the CDR3 reads TGTGCCAGCAACAAATTCGGCAGGGGTTACGAGCAGTACTTC. Its protein product is CASNKFGRGYEQYF.

This clone showed up just a few times. The chain carries TRBV5-1 and TRBJ2-1; D possibly corresponds to TRBD2 (5 bases). The V end was cut by 0 bases, the J end by 0 bases, with 7 bases between. The CDR3 has 15 residues. Germline lookup yields CDR1 SGHRS and CDR2 YFSETQ. CDR3 DNA: TGCGCCAGCAGCTTGGGAGGGAACTCCTACAATGAGCAGTTCTTC. This codes for CASSLGGNSYNEQFF.

V and J are TRBV18 and TRBJ2-1, with TRBD2 matching over 8 bases. This CDR3 spans 13 amino acids. J was trimmed by 7 bases and V by 5 bases; bases with no gene match: 4. From germline, CDR1 is KGHSH and CDR2 LQKENI. The CDR3 loop is CASSGIAGNEQFF. CDR3 in DNA: TGTGCCAGCTCAGGGATAGCGGGGAATGAGCAGTTCTTC.

In this sample, this clone turned up once. The chain employs TRBV15 and TRBJ1-4; tentative D call: TRBD1 (6 bases). Deletions cut 0 bases from V and 2 bases from J, with 10 bases between. Germline-derived CDR1 and CDR2 are LNHNV and YYDKDF (reference sequence). The CDR3 totals 16 residues. The CDR3 DNA is TGTGCCACCAGCAGAGATGGGCAGGGGACTAATGAAAAACTGTTTTTT. This encodes CATSRDGQGTNEKLFF.

The CDR3 sequence is CASSLASGGAKAFF. As DNA, the CDR3 is TGTGCCAGCAGCTTAGCATCAGGGGGCGCGAAAGCTTTCTTT. The chain has TRBV7-9 and TRBJ1-1; the match to TRBD1 covers 8 bases. Germline values: CDR1 SEHNR, CDR2 FQNEAQ (reference sequence). This CDR3 has 14 residues. Losses at the gene ends were 0 bases for V and 9 bases for J; bases not matched to a gene: 6.

The chain recombines TRBV19 with TRBJ2-4; possibly TRBD1 for D (6 bases). Germline V CDR1 and CDR2: LNHDA, SQIVND (reference sequence). The CDR3 covers 16 residues. Trimming pared 3 bases from V and 2 bases from J, leaving 14 bases between. The CDR3 loop is CASSMGAGVTKNIQYF. The CDR3 DNA sequence: TGTGCCAGTAGTATGGGGGCAGGAGTGACCAAAAACATTCAGTACTTC.

The V and J genes are TRBV7-2 and TRBJ2-1, with D possibly being TRBD2 (6 bases). CDR1 and CDR2 (germline): SGHTA, FQGNSA. The V and J ends lost 5 bases and 4 bases respectively, with 9 bases between them. This CDR3 has 13 amino acids. CDR3 residues: CASSTTRYNEQFF. The CDR3 bases are TGTGCCAGCAGCACGACTAGGTACAATGAGCAGTTCTTC.

The genes are TRBV5-1 and TRBJ2-7; no firm D call. CDR1 is SGHRS, CDR2 YFSETQ, per germline. The CDR3 is made up of 13 amino acids. V lost 0 bases to trimming and J lost 3 bases, with 7 bases between them. The CDR3 region has the DNA TGCGCCAGCAGCTTGGAGGCTAGCTACGAGCAGTACTTC. It is translated as CASSLEASYEQYF.